Below, 5 T cell receptor beta chains from the same sample are listed, as sequenced in a study of blood T cell repertoires in COVID-19. Profiling relied on immunoSEQ multiplex PCR, and the TCRdb table lists in-frame clones only, not all of them. The sample contains about 220,000 clones, about 80% of which appear only once. Sequencing was done on a sample of peripheral blood. These receptors all come from a woman younger than 45 who had recovered from COVID-19.

The chain couples TRBV10-3 to TRBJ2-3; TRBD2 matches at 7 bases. There are 14 residues in the CDR3. With 7 bases clipped from V and 5 bases from J, the junction kept 9 bases outside the gene matches. Looked up from germline, CDR1 is ENHRY and CDR2 is SYGVKD. The CDR3 DNA reads TGTGCCATCATGGGGTCGCAGCGGGGAGATACGCAGTATTTT. As protein: CAIMGSQRGDTQYF.

The V call is TRBV7-9, the J call TRBJ2-2; the D gene is possibly TRBD2 (7 bases). Per the germline V gene, CDR1 is SEHNR and CDR2 is FQNEAQ (reference sequence). This CDR3 has 12 amino acids. Trimming removed 8 bases from V and 9 bases from J, with 13 bases in between. This CDR3 reads CASPGGPRELFF. CDR3 DNA: TGTGCCAGCCCGGGGGGCCCGAGGGAGCTGTTTTTT.

V gene TRBV14 combines with J gene TRBJ1-4; 7 nucleotides line up with TRBD1. V trimming: 6 bases; J trimming: 0 bases; junction bases outside the gene matches: 10. Per germline, CDR1 SGHDN and CDR2 FVKESK. The CDR3 is made up of 17 amino acids. The CDR3 DNA reads TGTGCCAGCAGTCCTACAGGGGATCCTTCAACTAATGAAAAACTGTTTTTT. Protein product: CASSPTGDPSTNEKLFF.

The genes are TRBV15 and TRBJ1-4, with D maybe TRBD1 (5 bases). The V end lost 0 bases, the J end lost 6 bases, and 17 bases lay between the germline ends. The CDR3 is 17 amino acids. Germline CDR1 reads LNHNV; CDR2 reads YYDKDF (reference sequence). The chain's CDR3 is CATSRDLVGGEDEKLFF. The CDR3 coding sequence is TGTGCCACCAGCAGAGATCTTGTGGGGGGTGAGGATGAAAAACTGTTTTTT. Based on the CDR3 plus reference TRBV15 and TRBJ1-4, the full variable domain is DAMVIQNPRYQVTQFGKPVTLSCSQTLNHNVMYWYQQKSSQAPKLLFHYYDKDFNNEADTPDNFQSRRPNTSFCFLDIRSPGLGDTAMYLCATSRDLVGGEDEKLFFGSGTQLSVL.

V and J are TRBV10-3 and TRBJ2-7; D gene uncertain. Germline CDR1 is ENHRY and CDR2 is SYGVKD. V lost 4 bases and J 2 bases, leaving 12 bases between the germline ends. The CDR3 consists of 14 residues. The CDR3 DNA is TGTGCCATCAGTGCCAACTCAATAACCTACGAGCAGTACTTC. Residues: CAISANSITYEQYF.